A single sample is the source of the 30 T cell receptor beta chains below, sequenced in a study of beta chain features in type 1 diabetes. Since all of the isolated RNA was reverse transcribed, expressed TCRB transcripts were what got sequenced. The method was immunoSEQ multiplex PCR; TCRdb's version includes in-frame clones alone and lacks a portion of them. The sample lists 70,000 to 95,000 clones; roughly 30% were seen once. The sequenced material came from stem cell memory CD4+ T cells from blood. The receptors shown here come from a woman aged 18 to 35 in good health.

The table lists this clone with a few counts. The chain has TRBV10-3 and TRBJ2-3, with D possibly TRBD2 on 6 matching bases. The CDR3 has 15 amino acids. CDR1 and CDR2 (germline): ENHRY, SYGVKD. The germline V and J ends were trimmed by 2 bases and 0 bases, with 9 bases remaining between them. The CDR3 nucleotides read TGTGCCATCAGTGAGGACGGGGGAAGCACAGATACGCAGTATTTT. The encoded protein is CAISEDGGSTDTQYF.

This clone was observed a few times. The genes are TRBV10-3 and TRBJ2-5, with D uncertain. With 2 bases removed from V and 2 bases from J, the gap between germline ends came to 6 bases. CDR3 length equals 13 residues. Germline CDR1 is ENHRY and CDR2 is SYGVKD. CDR3 coding DNA: TGTGCCATCAGTGAGGTCTCTCAAGAGACCCAGTACTTC. It translates to CAISEVSQETQYF.

Here the CDR3 DNA reads TGCGCCAGCAGCCGGGGGACTAGCGGTTCCACAGATACGCAGTATTTT. Encoded protein: CASSRGTSGSTDTQYF. The V gene is TRBV5-1, the J gene TRBJ2-3; TRBD2 aligns across 11 bases. The germline V gene has CDR1 SGHRS and CDR2 YFSETQ. CDR3 length: 16 amino acids. The J segment lost 2 bases and the V segment lost 4 bases, leaving 6 bases of the junction unmatched.

The chain is built from TRBV5-5 and TRBJ1-2; weak D call: TRBD1 (5 bases). Germline CDR1 SGHKS, CDR2 YYEKEE (reference sequence). V was shortened by 0 bases and J by 4 bases, with 10 bases between the two germline ends. CDR3 length equals 14 residues. CDR3 in DNA: TGTGCCAGCAGCTTGGTACAGGTTCCCTATGGCTACACCTTC. It codes for CASSLVQVPYGYTF.

The table lists this clone with many counts. The chain combines TRBV15 with TRBJ2-6; maybe TRBD1 (6 bases). CDR1 is LNHNV and CDR2 is YYDKDF in the germline V gene (reference sequence). The germline V and J ends were trimmed by 4 bases and 4 bases, with 14 bases remaining between them. This CDR3 contains 16 residues. In DNA, the CDR3 is TGTGCCACCAGCACAATACAGGGCTCCGGGGCCAACGTCCTGACTTTC. Protein product: CATSTIQGSGANVLTF.

In its sample, this clone was seen a few times. V usage is TRBV30 and J usage is TRBJ2-7; tentatively, D is TRBD2 (6 bases). Looked up from germline, CDR1 is GTSNPN and CDR2 is SVGIG (reference sequence). CDR3 length equals 15 residues. V dropped 2 bases and J dropped 3 bases, with 17 bases sitting between them. In nucleotides, the CDR3 is TGTGCCTGGAGTTCAATGATCGGGGGACGCTACGAGCAGTACTTC. It yields the protein CAWSSMIGGRYEQYF.

This chain uses TRBV27 with TRBJ2-5; 8 bases are a match to TRBD1. V lost 5 bases, J lost 5 bases, and 13 bases stayed unmatched. This CDR3 region has 16 residues. CDR1 is MNHEY, CDR2 SMNVEV, per germline (reference sequence). CDR3 sequence reads: CASSPFQDRVGETQYF. The DNA for the CDR3 is TGTGCCAGCAGTCCCTTTCAGGACAGGGTGGGGGAGACCCAGTACTTC.

The J gene is TRBJ2-1, the V gene TRBV7-2, with TRBD1 identical over 9 bases. CDR1 is SGHTA, CDR2 FQGNSA, per germline. V gave up 8 bases and J gave up 7 bases; unmatched junction bases: 9. The CDR3 contains 14 residues. In nucleotides, the CDR3 is TGTGCCAGCGTTGACAGGGGGTTTGTAAATGAGCAGTTCTTC. Translating it yields CASVDRGFVNEQFF.

The V and J genes are TRBV27 and TRBJ2-7; 9 bases line up with TRBD2. The CDR3 totals 15 residues. CDR1 MNHEY and CDR2 SMNVEV come from the germline V gene (reference sequence). The V gene end was trimmed by 5 bases and the J gene end by 4 bases; junction bases not matched to a gene: 9. CDR3 sequence: CASSRGLAGWYEQYF. The DNA of the CDR3 is TGTGCCAGCAGTCGAGGGCTAGCGGGATGGTACGAGCAGTACTTC.

The genes are TRBV4-2 and TRBJ1-1; unclear D gene. The CDR3 covers 15 residues. Trimming stripped 0 bases from V and 3 bases from J, with 11 bases between. Per the germline V gene, CDR1 is LGHNA and CDR2 is YNFKEQ. CDR3 nucleotide sequence: TGTGCCAGCAGCCAAGATCGGGGAACGGACACTGAAGCTTTCTTT. It is translated as CASSQDRGTDTEAFF.

This chain uses TRBV14 with TRBJ2-5; the D gene is possibly TRBD2 (6 bases). The V and J ends lost 1 base and 5 bases respectively, with 20 bases between them. Germline values: CDR1 SGHDN, CDR2 FVKESK. CDR3 length: 17 amino acids. This CDR3 is CASSQGDARWGVETQYF. DNA of the CDR3: TGTGCCAGCAGCCAAGGAGACGCGCGATGGGGGGTGGAGACCCAGTACTTC.

The chain links TRBV11-2 to TRBJ2-2; D unclear. Per germline, CDR1 SGHAT and CDR2 FQNNGV. The CDR3 is 16 amino acids. V dropped 5 bases and J dropped 4 bases, with 17 bases sitting between them. The CDR3 here is CASSKGPGVSTGELFF. The CDR3 nucleotides read TGTGCCAGCAGCAAAGGCCCAGGTGTGAGCACCGGGGAGCTGTTTTTT.

This clone was observed a handful of times. J is TRBJ1-4 and V is TRBV27; 7 nucleotides align to TRBD1. The CDR3 runs to 14 residues. Per germline, CDR1 MNHEY and CDR2 SMNVEV (reference sequence). The trim removed 5 bases at V and 6 bases at J, leaving 6 bases unmatched. CDR3 coding DNA: TGTGCCAGCAGTCCCCGGACAGGCGATGAAAAACTGTTTTTT. Protein: CASSPRTGDEKLFF.

This clone has just a few counts. The chain uses TRBV7-2 and TRBJ2-3; 13 bases line up with TRBD2. The CDR3 has 17 residues. In germline, CDR1 is SGHTA, CDR2 FQGNSA. The V gene end was trimmed by 0 bases and the J gene end by 4 bases; junction bases not matched to a gene: 4. This chain's CDR3 is CASSLALAGGGPDTQYF. For the CDR3, the DNA is TGTGCCAGCAGCTTAGCACTAGCGGGAGGGGGCCCAGATACGCAGTATTTT.

Here the CDR3 DNA reads TGCGCCAGCAGCCAAGATTTCCAGAAAGAGACCCAGTACTTC. Translated: CASSQDFQKETQYF. This sequence joins TRBV4-1 and TRBJ2-5; no firm D call. V lost 0 bases, J lost 3 bases, and 8 bases lay in between. The CDR3 spans 14 residues. CDR1 is MGHRA, CDR2 YSYEKL, per germline.

This clone was detected only a few times. The rearrangement joins TRBV6-6 to TRBJ1-1, with TRBD1 matching over 8 bases. After removal of 5 bases from V and 7 bases from J, the junction contained 3 bases not matched to a gene. This CDR3 region has 12 residues. Germline V gene sequence: CDR1 MNHNY, CDR2 SVGAGI (reference sequence). In nucleotides, the CDR3 is TGTGCCAGCAGTGGACAGGGTGATGAAGCTTTCTTT. It codes for CASSGQGDEAFF.

The J gene is TRBJ2-1, the V gene TRBV5-1, with 9 nucleotides matching TRBD2. The V gene's germline CDR1 is SGHRS and CDR2 YFSETQ. With 5 bases clipped from V and 7 bases from J, the junction kept 7 bases outside the gene matches. The CDR3 runs to 14 residues. CDR3 region: CASRIAGARNEQFF. The DNA of the CDR3 is TGCGCCAGCAGGATAGCGGGGGCAAGGAATGAGCAGTTCTTC.

This clone was seen more than once but under ten times. The chain links TRBV7-2 to TRBJ2-7; TRBD2 matches at 9 bases. This CDR3 is built from 16 residues. With 2 bases clipped from V and 3 bases from J, the junction kept 8 bases outside the gene matches. Germline V gene lookup returns CDR1 SGHTA and CDR2 FQGNSA. The CDR3 sequence is CASSLLGGGAVYEQYF. The CDR3 coding sequence is TGTGCCAGCAGCTTATTAGGCGGGGGGGCCGTCTACGAGCAGTACTTC.

The J gene is TRBJ2-7, the V gene TRBV5-1; 11 nucleotides line up with TRBD2. The V segment lost 3 bases and the J segment 7 bases; nucleotides outside the gene matches: 9. Germline CDR1 SGHRS, CDR2 YFSETQ. The CDR3 is made up of 15 amino acids. In nucleotides, the CDR3 is TGCGCCAGCAGCTCCTTAGCGGGAGGGCCAGCAGAGCAGTACTTC. Translation gives CASSSLAGGPAEQYF.

This clone was found a few times. V gene TRBV7-6 combines with J gene TRBJ2-5, with D tentatively TRBD1 (5 bases). Trimming removed 0 bases at V and 3 bases at J, with 8 bases between. The CDR3 contains 14 residues. The germline V gene has CDR1 SGHVS and CDR2 FNYEAQ. CDR3 protein: CASSLAGRKETQYF. The CDR3 nucleotides read TGTGCCAGCAGCTTAGCGGGGCGAAAAGAGACCCAGTACTTC.

This clone occurred a few times. The CDR3 DNA sequence: TGTGCCAGCAGCACCGGAGGAGAGGCTCGGGGCTACACCTTC. It specifies CASSTGGEARGYTF. The J gene is TRBJ1-2, the V gene TRBV6-6; D uncertain. Trimming cost V 6 bases and J 8 bases, with 19 bases left between them. The CDR3 totals 14 residues. Germline assignment: CDR1 MNHNY and CDR2 SVGAGI (reference sequence).

The chain uses TRBV7-9 and TRBJ2-2; no reliable D call. With 5 bases removed from V and 5 bases from J, the gap between germline ends came to 12 bases. Germline V CDR1 and CDR2: SEHNR, FQNEAQ (reference sequence). CDR3 length: 14 residues. For the CDR3, the DNA is TGTGCCAGCAGCCCCGTGGGCGTGACCGGGGAGCTGTTTTTT. Translation: CASSPVGVTGELFF.

The chain couples TRBV30 to TRBJ1-5, with D possibly TRBD1 on 6 matching bases. Germline V CDR1 and CDR2: GTSNPN, SVGIG (reference sequence). The CDR3 extends over 13 amino acids. V was cut by 4 bases and J by 5 bases, with 12 bases left in between. CDR3 in DNA: TGTGCCTGGACCCAGGGGAGCTATCAGCCCCAGCATTTT. Protein: CAWTQGSYQPQHF.

This clone turned up a few times. V gene TRBV29-1 combines with J gene TRBJ2-2; the D gene is possibly TRBD2 (5 bases). The CDR3 is 12 residues long. Trimming shortened V by 5 bases and J by 1 base, and 5 bases separated the two germline ends. The germline V gene encodes CDR1 SQVTM and CDR2 ANQGSEA. CDR3 residues: CSVRENTGELFF. The CDR3 DNA is TGCAGCGTTCGGGAGAACACCGGGGAGCTGTTTTTT.

This clone has just a few counts. J is TRBJ1-2 and V is TRBV19; 7 bases agree with TRBD1. Per the germline V gene, CDR1 is LNHDA and CDR2 is SQIVND (reference sequence). With V trimmed by 6 bases and J by 4 bases, 5 bases remained unmatched. CDR3 length: 13 residues. CDR3 sequence: CASRPGTAYGYTF. CDR3 bases: TGTGCCAGTAGGCCCGGGACAGCCTATGGCTACACCTTC.

The chain joins TRBV5-1 to TRBJ2-7; 12 bases agree with TRBD2. The germline gives CDR1 SGHRS, CDR2 YFSETQ. Losses at the gene ends were 3 bases for V and 4 bases for J; bases not matched to a gene: 5. This CDR3 contains 15 residues. In nucleotides, the CDR3 is TGCGCCAGCAGCTCCTCGACTAGCGGGGGATACGAGCAGTACTTC. Translating gives CASSSSTSGGYEQYF.

The CDR3 DNA follows: TGCGCCAGCAGCCAAGTTTGGGGAGAGTATGGCTACACCTTC. Protein: CASSQVWGEYGYTF. The chain has TRBV4-1 and TRBJ1-2; D is uncertain. Germline V gene sequence: CDR1 MGHRA, CDR2 YSYEKL. The CDR3 has 14 amino acids. Between the trimmed V and J ends, which lost 1 base and 5 bases, there was a span of 11 bases.

In its sample, this clone was seen a few times. The rearrangement joins TRBV5-4 to TRBJ2-1; 13 bases match TRBD2. V was clipped by 4 bases and J by 9 bases; unmatched bases: 4. This CDR3 spans 14 amino acids. Germline values: CDR1 SGHNT, CDR2 YYREEE (reference sequence). CDR3 bases: TGTGCCAGCAGCCCCCGGACTAGCGGGGGTGAGCAGTTCTTC. It specifies CASSPRTSGGEQFF.

The chain is built from TRBV2 and TRBJ2-5; possible D gene TRBD2, 5 bases. Germline V CDR1 and CDR2: SNHLY, FYNNEI. Deletions cut 6 bases from V and 4 bases from J, with 21 bases between. The CDR3 totals 16 residues. CDR3 sequence reads: CASRERSRGRVETQYF. The CDR3 coding sequence is TGTGCCAGCAGAGAGCGATCACGGGGTCGCGTAGAGACCCAGTACTTC.

This chain joins TRBV21-1 and TRBJ2-1; TRBD2, as called in the table, went unchecked against the DNA. TRBV21-1 is a recognized pseudogene. The CDR3 has 14 residues. The CDR3 loop reads CAGEVLAGGNEQFF. DNA of the CDR3: TGTGCCGGGGAGGTACTAGCGGGGGGTAATGAGCAGTTCTTC.